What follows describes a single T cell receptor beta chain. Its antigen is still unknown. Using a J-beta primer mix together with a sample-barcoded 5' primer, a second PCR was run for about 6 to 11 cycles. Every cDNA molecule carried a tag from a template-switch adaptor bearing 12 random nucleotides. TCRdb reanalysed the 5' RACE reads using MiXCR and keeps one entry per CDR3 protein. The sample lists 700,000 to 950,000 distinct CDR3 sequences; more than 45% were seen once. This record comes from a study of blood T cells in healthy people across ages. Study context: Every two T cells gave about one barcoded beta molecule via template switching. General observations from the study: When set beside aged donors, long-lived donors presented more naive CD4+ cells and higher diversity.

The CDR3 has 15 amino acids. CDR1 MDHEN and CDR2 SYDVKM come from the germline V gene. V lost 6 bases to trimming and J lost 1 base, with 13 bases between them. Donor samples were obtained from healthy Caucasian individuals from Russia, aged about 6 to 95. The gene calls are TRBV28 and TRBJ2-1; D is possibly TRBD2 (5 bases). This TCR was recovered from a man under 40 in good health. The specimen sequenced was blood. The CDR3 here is CASRLRGGSYNEQFF. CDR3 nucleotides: TGTGCCAGCAGGCTTCGGGGTGGGTCCTACAATGAGCAGTTCTTC.